The source of this T cell receptor (beta chain) is a study of regulatory T cells in long-lasting Graves disease. The table lists this clonotype with a few counts. Stated time point: newly diagnosed GD, antithyroid drugs for less than 3 months. PBMCs were the source of the RNA used for TCR sequencing. Relying on iRepertoire HTBI primers and Arm-PCR of CDR3 regions, the team built TCR beta libraries. Each CDR3 protein gets one entry after TCRdb re-called the multiplex PCR reads with MiXCR. The sample lists about 420,000 distinct CDR3 sequences, approximately 16% seen once, with about 23% in the top ten. Germline V CDR1 and CDR2: LNHNV, YYDKDF (reference sequence). There are 13 residues in the CDR3. V was shortened by 5 bases and J by 4 bases, with 12 bases between the two germline ends. These data are also associated with another study on T cells in Graves' hyperthyroidism and ophthalmopathy.

The clonotype was recovered from a woman aged 18-35 years with Graves disease. The V and J genes are TRBV15 and TRBJ2-7; D is unclear. Specimen: peripheral blood mononuclear cells (PBMCs), collected at new diagnosis, from a patient treated with antithyroid drugs. This CDR3 is CATSVRHSYEQYF. The CDR3, as DNA: TGTGCCACCAGCGTCCGACACTCGTACGAGCAGTACTTC.